These T cell receptor beta chains were read from a single sample in a study of long-term antiretroviral therapy in people with HIV. Only in-frame clones appear in the TCRdb table, and some are missing; sequencing was by immunoSEQ multiplex PCR. The sample includes approximately 26,000 clones, about 87% of them seen just once. Sequencing used unsorted PBMCs, obtained 1.8 years after starting antiretroviral therapy. These receptors were collected from a woman aged 18-30 years with HIV. The CDR3 runs from the conserved cysteine through the conserved F or W. Each record gives: clone size, D gene, J gene, V gene, CDR3 protein, CDR3 DNA. D genes are given only for firm matches. Part of the rows lack a size; the others show once, few, many or a class for expanded clones.

NA NA TRBJ1-1 TRBV27 CASGLPMNTEAFF TGTGCCAGTGGGCTTCCCATGAACACTGAAGCTTTCTTT
NA NA TRBJ1-2 TRBV13 CASSGGTGYDYGYTF TGTGCCAGCAGTGGCGGAACGGGGTATGACTATGGCTACACCTTC
few NA TRBJ1-5 TRBV7-6 CASSSGINQPQHF TGTGCCAGCAGCTCCGGGATCAATCAGCCCCAGCATTTT
NA TRBD2 TRBJ2-1 TRBV7-3 CASSLNGGSIYNEQFF TGTGCCAGCAGCTTAAACGGCGGGAGTATCTACAATGAGCAGTTCTTC
NA TRBD2 TRBJ2-7 TRBV28 CASSPGLARSYEQYF TGTGCCAGCAGTCCGGGACTAGCGCGCTCCTACGAGCAGTACTTC
NA NA TRBJ2-7 TRBV28 CASSEQLHEQYF TGTGCCAGCAGTGAACAGTTGCATGAGCAGTACTTC
NA TRBD2 TRBJ2-3 TRBV15 CATRVSGRLSTDTQYF TGTGCCACCAGGGTGAGCGGGAGGCTGAGCACAGATACGCAGTATTTT
NA NA TRBJ2-2 TRBV4-3 CASSPRFGEQTGELFF TGCGCCAGCAGCCCGAGGTTTGGGGAGCAGACCGGGGAGCTGTTTTTT
NA NA TRBJ2-7 TRBV6-6 CASSYDRGDVYEQYF TGTGCCAGCAGTTACGATCGGGGAGATGTCTACGAGCAGTACTTC
NA TRBD1 TRBJ2-5 TRBV5-4 CASSSGQIQETQYF TGTGCCAGCAGCTCGGGACAGATCCAAGAGACCCAGTACTTC
NA TRBD1 TRBJ2-6 TRBV18 CASSLDTTGTGFGANVLTF TGTGCCAGCTCACTCGATACCACCGGGACAGGGTTTGGGGCCAACGTCCTGACTTTC
NA NA TRBJ1-4 TRBV7-9 CASSLIWGGDFEKLFF TGTGCCAGCAGCTTAATCTGGGGGGGGGATTTTGAAAAACTGTTTTTT
few NA TRBJ1-2 TRBV6-1 CASSSDRLWGYTF TGTGCCAGCAGTTCAGACAGGCTTTGGGGCTACACCTTC
NA TRBD1 TRBJ2-6 TRBV6-5 CASRQGATGANVLTF TGTGCCAGCAGGCAGGGGGCTACTGGGGCCAACGTCCTGACTTTC
NA TRBD1 TRBJ1-2 TRBV4-3 CASSHPQGNGYTF TGCGCCAGCAGCCATCCACAGGGGAATGGCTACACCTTC
NA TRBD2 TRBJ2-7 TRBV10-3 CATTRGRASNYEQYF TGTGCCACCACTCGCGGGAGGGCGTCCAACTACGAGCAGTACTTC
once NA TRBJ2-1 TRBV4-2 CASSQHRDGSSYNEQFF TGTGCCAGCAGCCAGCACCGAGACGGCTCCTCCTACAATGAGCAGTTCTTC
NA NA TRBJ2-1 TRBV9 CASSLRLDRGNEQFF TGTGCCAGCAGCTTAAGACTAGACCGGGGAAATGAGCAGTTCTTC
NA NA TRBJ1-5 TRBV19 CASTPPAGAYNQPQHF TGTGCCAGTACCCCTCCTGCAGGAGCCTACAATCAGCCCCAGCATTTT
once NA TRBJ2-7 TRBV28 CASSLPAVEQYF TGTGCCAGCAGCCTCCCCGCAGTCGAGCAGTACTTC
NA TRBD2 TRBJ2-3 TRBV9 CASSVVSRTSGLTQYF TGTGCCAGCAGCGTAGTCTCAAGGACTAGCGGACTTACGCAGTATTTT
NA NA TRBJ1-2 TRBV19 CASSIWGGGGYTF TGTGCCAGTAGTATTTGGGGAGGGGGAGGCTACACCTTC
NA NA TRBJ2-5 TRBV9 CASSVAALQETQYF TGTGCCAGCAGCGTAGCAGCTCTGCAAGAGACCCAGTACTTC
NA TRBD2 TRBJ2-7 TRBV7-9 CASRPGTSGGEQYF TGTGCCAGCAGGCCCGGGACTAGCGGGGGGGAGCAGTACTTC
NA NA TRBJ2-1 TRBV5-6 CASSPEGRENEQFF TGTGCCAGCAGCCCGGAGGGCAGGGAGAATGAGCAGTTCTTC
NA NA TRBJ2-7 TRBV4-1 CASSLHPGSSYEQYF TGCGCCAGCAGCCTCCACCCCGGGAGCTCCTACGAGCAGTACTTC
NA NA TRBJ2-1 TRBV5-1 CASSPTPSAGNEQFF TGCGCCAGCAGCCCCACCCCTAGCGCGGGCAATGAGCAGTTCTTC
NA TRBD1 TRBJ2-6 TRBV9 CASSPGQGRPGANVLTF TGTGCCAGCAGCCCTGGACAGGGGCGGCCTGGGGCCAACGTCCTGACTTTC
NA NA TRBJ2-7 TRBV5-6 CASSLAADFYEQYF TGTGCCAGCAGCTTGGCCGCGGACTTCTACGAGCAGTACTTC
NA NA TRBJ2-2 TRBV4-1 CASSEVGLRTGELFF TGCGCCAGCAGCGAGGTAGGGCTGAGGACCGGGGAGCTGTTTTTT
NA NA TRBJ1-2 TRBV28 CASSLGAPETTNYGYTF TGTGCCAGCAGTTTAGGGGCACCCGAAACCACTAACTATGGCTACACCTTC
NA NA TRBJ2-1 TRBV6-5 CASTREFEQFF TGTGCCAGCACCCGGGAGTTTGAGCAGTTCTTC
NA NA TRBJ2-3 TRBV11-2 CASSLEARGGGRGDTQYF TGTGCCAGCAGCTTAGAGGCTAGGGGGGGAGGACGTGGAGATACGCAGTATTTT
NA NA TRBJ2-5 TRBV5-1 CASSLNSLGGTETQYF TGCGCCAGCAGCTTGAATAGTCTGGGGGGCACAGAGACCCAGTACTTC
NA TRBD1 TRBJ2-7 TRBV28 CASSSAGTGSHEQYF TGTGCCAGCAGTTCCGCCGGGACAGGGTCCCACGAGCAGTACTTC
NA NA TRBJ2-1 TRBV5-1 CASSDGFRVYNEQFF TGCGCCAGCAGCGACGGTTTTCGGGTTTACAATGAGCAGTTCTTC
NA NA TRBJ2-5 TRBV2 CASSEAGGTTLWETQYF TGTGCCAGCAGTGAAGCGGGTGGGACCACTCTGTGGGAGACCCAGTACTTC
NA NA TRBJ1-5 TRBV15 CATSRGIGGNQPQHF TGTGCCACCAGCAGAGGTATCGGGGGCAATCAGCCCCAGCATTTT
NA NA TRBJ2-1 TRBV10-3 CAISEGPSTYNEQFF TGTGCCATCAGTGAGGGACCTAGTACCTACAATGAGCAGTTCTTC
NA NA TRBJ2-7 TRBV27 CASSFLDSYEQYF TGTGCCAGCAGTTTTCTCGACAGCTACGAGCAGTACTTC
NA NA TRBJ2-3 TRBV28 CASSYQGPSDSIADTQYF TGTGCCAGCAGTTATCAAGGCCCCTCCGACAGCATTGCAGATACGCAGTATTTT
NA NA TRBJ2-2 TRBV6-5 CASRGKGDGELFF TGTGCCAGCAGGGGCAAGGGAGACGGGGAGCTGTTTTTT
NA NA TRBJ1-5 TRBV7-2 CASSPFGQPQHF TGTGCCAGCAGCCCGTTTGGTCAGCCCCAGCATTTT
NA NA TRBJ1-2 TRBV19 CASSITGEVGGYTF TGTGCCAGTAGTATTACGGGGGAAGTAGGTGGCTACACCTTC
NA NA TRBJ2-5 TRBV2 CASLADRQETQYF TGTGCCAGCCTCGCGGACAGACAAGAGACCCAGTACTTC
NA TRBD1 TRBJ1-3 TRBV6-6 CASGLGQVSGNTIYF TGTGCCAGCGGACTAGGACAGGTCTCTGGAAACACCATATATTTT
NA NA TRBJ2-7 TRBV11-2 CASSPVGGSYEQYF TGCGCCAGCAGCCCAGTAGGGGGTTCCTACGAGCAGTACTTC
NA NA TRBJ2-7 TRBV4-3 CASSQEGTGSYEQYF TGCGCCAGCAGCCAAGAGGGGACGGGCTCCTACGAGCAGTACTTC
NA TRBD1 TRBJ2-5 TRBV7-9 CASRLTGGRETQYF TGTGCCAGCAGGTTAACAGGGGGCCGAGAGACCCAGTACTTC
NA NA TRBJ2-5 TRBV10-2 CASSSGAQETQYF TGCGCCAGCAGTTCAGGGGCCCAAGAGACCCAGTACTTC
NA TRBD1 TRBJ1-2 TRBV7-2 CASSPYGTGLIGYTF TGTGCCAGCAGCCCTTATGGGACAGGGTTAATAGGCTACACCTTC
NA NA TRBJ1-3 TRBV4-3 CASSQDQGAGNTIYF TGCGCCAGCAGCCAAGATCAGGGAGCCGGAAACACCATATATTTT